A selection of T cell receptor beta chains follows, all from one sample in a study of T cells in Graves' hyperthyroidism and ophthalmopathy. TCRdb fed the multiplex PCR reads into MiXCR, producing one record per CDR3 protein. The data show fewer than 400,000 distinct CDR3 sequences, 15% to 19% seen once. The sample consisted of blood. The receptor source for this set is a woman under 30 with Graves' hyperthyroidism that later progressed to Graves' ophthalmopathy. The CDR3 runs from the conserved cysteine through the conserved F or W. The D gene is left open where the match is weak. Size is omitted from some rows. Given values are once, few, many or a class for expanded clones.

J gene,clone size,D gene,V gene,CDR3 length,CDR3 DNA,CDR3 protein
TRBJ2-3,many,TRBD2,TRBV2,15,TGTGCCAGCAGTGACGGGAGCGGGAGCCTTAATACGCAGTATTTT,CASSDGSGSLNTQYF
TRBJ2-7,-,TRBD1,TRBV4-1,15,TGCGCCAGCAGCGCCACAGGGGGGAAGCCCTACGAGCAGTACTTC,CASSATGGKPYEQYF
TRBJ2-1,many,-,TRBV7-9,12,TGTGCCAGCAGCTTATCAGGGAATGAGCAGTTCTTC,CASSLSGNEQFF
TRBJ2-7,-,-,TRBV12-3/TRBV12-4,12,TGTGCCAGCAGTTTATTAAGATACGAGCAGTACTTC,CASSLLRYEQYF
TRBJ1-5,-,-,TRBV7-2,18,TGTGCCAGCAGCTTAGGACCCCGGTGGGGGGCCGTCAATCAGCCCCAGCATTTT,CASSLGPRWGAVNQPQHF
TRBJ1-5,-,TRBD1,TRBV28,16,TGTGCCAGCAGTTTGCAGGGGGCGGCGGGCAATCAGCCCCAGCATTTT,CASSLQGAAGNQPQHF
TRBJ1-2,many,-,TRBV12-3/TRBV12-4,12,TGTGCCAGCAGTTGGGGTGGCAGGTCGTGTACCTTC,CASSWGGRSCTF
TRBJ2-5,many,-,TRBV9,14,TGTGCCAGCAGCTCCTCAGGGGCCCAAGAGACCCAGTACTTC,CASSSSGAQETQYF
TRBJ2-2,many,-,TRBV7-7,15,TGTGCTAGCAGCTTAGAACCGGGGCCGACCGGGGAGCTGTTTTTT,CASSLEPGPTGELFF
TRBJ2-3,few,-,TRBV27,15,TGTGCCAGCAGTTTCGTAGCGAGCCTCACAGATACGCAGTATTTT,CASSFVASLTDTQYF
TRBJ2-7,many,-,TRBV2,10,TGTGCCAGCAGGGGCCACGAGCAGTACTTC,CASRGHEQYF
TRBJ1-5,many,TRBD1,TRBV19,15,TGTGCCAGTAGTAGCAAAGGGACAGCGTATCAGCCCCAGCATTTT,CASSSKGTAYQPQHF
TRBJ2-5,-,TRBD2,TRBV5-6,13,TGTGCCAGCAGCCCGGGACTAGCTGAGACCCAGTACTTC,CASSPGLAETQYF
TRBJ2-3,many,-,TRBV5-6,15,TGTGCCAGCAGCTTGGACGGCGGGCCCACAGATACGCAGTATTTT,CASSLDGGPTDTQYF
TRBJ2-2,few,-,TRBV5-1,15,TGCGCCAGCAGCTTGTTGCTGGGGGGAACCGGGGAGCTGTTTTTT,CASSLLLGGTGELFF
TRBJ2-7,-,TRBD1,TRBV28,13,TGTGCCAGCAGGGGGACAGGTGCGAAGGAGCAGTACTTC,CASRGTGAKEQYF
TRBJ2-7,-,-,TRBV20-1,14,TGCAGTGCTAGGGGCGTTTCGAGCTCCTACGAGCAGTACTTC,CSARGVSSSYEQYF
TRBJ1-3,many,-,TRBV18,13,TGTGCCAGCTCAGATGGACCCGGAAACACCATATATTTT,CASSDGPGNTIYF
TRBJ2-1,many,-,TRBV20-1,15,TGCAGTGCTAGAGATAACCTAGCCCCTCGGAATGAGCAGTTCTTC,CSARDNLAPRNEQFF
TRBJ2-7,many,-,TRBV7-7,13,TGTGCTAGCAGCTCGACTCCCGGTAACGAGCAGTACTTC,CASSSTPGNEQYF
TRBJ1-1,many,TRBD1,TRBV3-1,15,TGTGCCAGCAGCTATGTGGGACAGGGAAAAACTGAAGCTTTCTTT,CASSYVGQGKTEAFF
TRBJ1-5,many,-,TRBV7-2,15,TGTGCCAGCAGCTTAGTAGGGTTTAGCAATCAGCCCCAGCATTTT,CASSLVGFSNQPQHF
TRBJ1-5,-,-,TRBV9,14,TGTGCCAGCAGCGTAGGGGACATTAATCAGCCCCAGCATTTT,CASSVGDINQPQHF
TRBJ1-1,many,-,TRBV30,14,TGTGCCTGGGGCAGATCCCCCTGGGAAACTGAAGCTTTCTTT,CAWGRSPWETEAFF
TRBJ2-5,many,TRBD2,TRBV2,15,TGTGCCAGCAGTGGACTAGCGGGAGTCGGGGAGACCCAGTACTTC,CASSGLAGVGETQYF
TRBJ2-7,many,-,TRBV2,15,TGTGCCAGCAGTGAGAGGACCACAGGGAAGTACGAGCAGTACTTC,CASSERTTGKYEQYF
TRBJ2-7,few,-,TRBV10-1,13,TGCGCCAGCAGTGATGGGGCCGGTTACGAGCAGTACTTC,CASSDGAGYEQYF
TRBJ2-7,few,-,TRBV19,10,TGTGCCAGTAGTCCAAGTGAGCAGTACTTC,CASSPSEQYF
TRBJ2-5,many,TRBD2,TRBV20-1,15,TGCAGTGCTCGTGAGCGGGGGGGGACGGAAGAGACCCAGTACTTC,CSARERGGTEETQYF
TRBJ2-7,many,TRBD2,TRBV3-1,18,TGTGCCAGCAGCCCACTAGCGGGAGGAATCACTAGGCACTACGAGCAGTACTTC,CASSPLAGGITRHYEQYF
TRBJ1-6,-,-,TRBV28,16,TGTGCCAGCAGTTTTACAGTTAGCTCCTATAATTCACCCCTCCACTTT,CASSFTVSSYNSPLHF
TRBJ1-3,many,-,TRBV15,16,TGTGCCACCAGCACCGACAGGCCCTTCTCTGGAAACACCATATATTTT,CATSTDRPFSGNTIYF
TRBJ2-7,many,-,TRBV11-3,13,TGTGCCAGCAGCCTCCGAGCCGGCTACGAGCAGTACTTC,CASSLRAGYEQYF
TRBJ2-7,few,-,TRBV7-9,15,TGTGCCAGCGGCTTGACAGGTTTCAGCTCCTACGAGCAGTACTTC,CASGLTGFSSYEQYF
TRBJ1-4,-,TRBD1,TRBV3-1,16,TGTGCCAGCAGCCCCAATACAGGGGGCGGTGGGGAAAAACTGTTTTTT,CASSPNTGGGGEKLFF
TRBJ2-5,many,-,TRBV15,13,TGTGCCACCAGCAGAGAGATAAAAGAGACCCAGTACTTC,CATSREIKETQYF
TRBJ2-7,few,-,TRBV29-1,14,TGCAGCGTTGCCTTAATGAAGGGTCCCTACGAGCAGTACTTC,CSVALMKGPYEQYF
TRBJ2-2,few,-,TRBV7-3,14,TGTGCCAGCAGCTTAATGGGGCAGTCCGGGGAGCTGTTTTTT,CASSLMGQSGELFF
TRBJ2-1,many,-,TRBV7-9,14,TGTGCCAGCAGCTTTTTGGATAGGGCCGATGAGCAGTTCTTC,CASSFLDRADEQFF
TRBJ2-3,-,-,TRBV5-4,16,TGTGCCAGCAGCTCACCGGGACATAGGTTCCCAGATACGCAGTATTTT,CASSSPGHRFPDTQYF
TRBJ2-2,many,-,TRBV14,14,TGTGCCAGCAGCCATATGCGGAACACCGGGGAGCTGTTTTTT,CASSHMRNTGELFF
TRBJ1-3,many,-,TRBV2,15,TGTGCCAGCAGTGCAGAGGGTTCCTCTGGAAACACCATATATTTT,CASSAEGSSGNTIYF
TRBJ2-1,many,-,TRBV29-1,14,TGCAGCGTTGAGAGTGGGAGAGGCTACAATGAGCAGTTCTTC,CSVESGRGYNEQFF
TRBJ2-3,many,-,TRBV24-1,20,TGTGCCACCAGTGACCACGCAACGGGGGGCGGGAGTCGTCGCACAGATACGCAGTATTTT,CATSDHATGGGSRRTDTQYF
TRBJ2-7,-,TRBD2,TRBV9,14,TGTGCCATCCTAAACTGCGGGAGCATGTACGAGCAGTACTTC,CAILNCGSMYEQYF
TRBJ1-3,few,-,TRBV7-9,13,TGTGCCAGCAGCCCGCACTCTGGAAACACCATATATTTT,CASSPHSGNTIYF
TRBJ2-3,-,-,TRBV6-5,13,TGTGCCAGCAGTTACTGGACACAAGATACGCAGTATTTT,CASSYWTQDTQYF